Presented here are 23 T cell receptor beta chains from one specimen sequenced in a study of patients and donors after allogeneic stem cell transplantation. TCRdb used MiXCR to reprocess the RT-PCR reads, holding one entry per CDR3 protein. The sample has 920,000 or so distinct CDR3 sequences, over 15% seen once. The sequenced sample was blood, either unsorted or a sorted T cell fraction (not recorded which). These receptor sequences come from a human donor who was either an allogeneic HSCT recipient or a stem cell or donor lymphocyte infusion donor (not recorded which). It is not recorded whose cells these are; they may come from a transplant donor.

V and J are TRBV6-5 and TRBJ2-5; a possible D gene is TRBD2 (6 bases). From germline, CDR1 is MNHEY and CDR2 SVGAGI. V was shortened by 2 bases and J by 5 bases, with 15 bases between the two germline ends. The CDR3 length is 15 residues. The CDR3 region is CASSYAPTSLETQYF. DNA for the CDR3: TGTGCCAGCAGTTACGCTCCGACTAGTTTGGAGACCCAGTACTTC.

This clonotype was detected only a few times. The gene calls are TRBV5-5 and TRBJ2-2, with no clear D. The V and J ends lost 2 bases and 2 bases respectively, with 7 bases between them. There are 14 residues in the CDR3. The germline CDR1 and CDR2 sequences are SGHKS and YYEKEE (reference sequence). The CDR3 DNA sequence: TGTGCCAGCAGCTTCCTACCCAACACCGGGGAGCTGTTTTTT. Its protein is CASSFLPNTGELFF.

This clonotype has more than one count but fewer than ten. The chain couples TRBV24-1 to TRBJ1-5; D may be TRBD1 (6 bases). Trimming pared 9 bases from V and 4 bases from J, leaving 12 bases between. This CDR3 is built from 13 residues. Per germline, CDR1 KGHDR and CDR2 SFDVKD. This CDR3 reads CATGSTGNQPQHF. CDR3 in DNA: TGTGCCACCGGGAGTACAGGGAATCAGCCCCAGCATTTT.

This clonotype has just a few counts. The rearrangement joins TRBV12-3 or TRBV12-4 to TRBJ2-1; 10 bases fit TRBD1. The CDR3 runs to 15 residues. Germline trimming cut 6 bases from V and 7 bases from J; bases unmatched to any gene: 9. The CDR3 nucleotides are TGTGCCAGCAGCCGAGGGACAGGGGAGACAAATGAGCAGTTCTTC. Protein sequence: CASSRGTGETNEQFF.

The chain combines TRBV3-1 with TRBJ2-2, with D possibly matching TRBD1 (6 bases). CDR3 length equals 16 residues. Trimming left V 0 bases short and J 2 bases short, with 10 bases between. Germline V gives CDR1 LGHDT, CDR2 YNNKEL (reference sequence). The CDR3 nucleotides are TGTGCCAGCAGCCAAGAAGGGGACAAAAACACCGGGGAGCTGTTTTTT. It yields the protein CASSQEGDKNTGELFF.

The chain uses TRBV24-1 and TRBJ2-1; D gene uncertain. There are 13 residues in the CDR3. Germline assignment: CDR1 KGHDR and CDR2 SFDVKD. With 5 bases removed from V and 5 bases from J, the gap between germline ends came to 9 bases. CDR3 sequence: CATSGTENNEQFF. DNA for the CDR3: TGTGCCACCAGTGGGACGGAAAACAATGAGCAGTTCTTC.

V gene TRBV18 combines with J gene TRBJ2-7; D is undetermined. V was clipped by 3 bases and J by 5 bases, with 11 bases between them. Germline V gene sequence: CDR1 KGHSH, CDR2 LQKENI. The CDR3 has 13 residues. DNA of the CDR3: TGTGCCAGCTCACCGCAAAGGATCCACGAGCAGTACTTC. It translates to CASSPQRIHEQYF.

This chain links TRBV2 with TRBJ2-2; TRBD1 is a possible D gene (6 bases). The CDR3 has 14 amino acids. V dropped 10 bases and J dropped 1 base, with 13 bases sitting between them. CDR1 and CDR2 (germline): SNHLY, FYNNEI. The CDR3 DNA is TGTGCCACCTCCGGGACACTGAACACCGGGGAGCTGTTTTTT. It yields the protein CATSGTLNTGELFF.

At least ten counts were recorded for this clonotype. The V gene is TRBV20-1, the J gene TRBJ2-1; 7 bases are a match to TRBD2. The CDR3 totals 15 residues. V dropped 4 bases and J dropped 4; count of bases not matched to a gene: 10. Germline V gene data show CDR1 as DFQATT and CDR2 as SNEGSKA (reference sequence). The CDR3 sequence is CSANPSGDVYNEQFF. The CDR3 DNA reads TGCAGTGCTAATCCTAGCGGAGATGTGTACAATGAGCAGTTCTTC.

The V gene is TRBV5-1, the J gene TRBJ2-7; D may be TRBD2 (6 bases). The CDR3 consists of 16 residues. The V gene's germline CDR1 is SGHRS and CDR2 YFSETQ. V lost 0 bases, J lost 5 bases, and 18 bases lay in between. The CDR3 region is CASSLEWSAGFDEQYF. The CDR3 DNA reads as TGCGCCAGCAGCTTGGAGTGGTCAGCGGGTTTCGACGAGCAGTACTTC.

The V and J genes are TRBV4-2 and TRBJ2-1; D gene unclear. Trimming took off 4 bases at V and 3 bases at J, with 25 bases between the two ends. The CDR3 spans 19 residues. Germline values: CDR1 LGHNA, CDR2 YNFKEQ. The CDR3, as DNA: TGTGCCAGCAGCCCCACCCCGGTTGCAAGGGCTAGGGTCTACAATGAGCAGTTCTTC. It codes for CASSPTPVARARVYNEQFF.

This clonotype was recorded a few times. The rearrangement joins TRBV9 to TRBJ2-7, with D possibly TRBD1 on 7 matching bases. CDR3 length: 15 residues. Germline assignment: CDR1 SGDLS and CDR2 YYNGEE. Trimming removed 0 bases from V and 3 bases from J, with 13 bases in between. The CDR3 DNA reads TGTGCCAGCAGCGTAGACGCCAGGGGGGTCTACGAGCAGTACTTC. It specifies CASSVDARGVYEQYF. The variable domain in full, with the rest retrieved from reference TRBV9 and TRBJ2-7, is DSGVTQTPKHLITATGQRVTLRCSPRSGDLSVYWYQQSLDQGLQFLIQYYNGEERAKGNILERFSAQQFPDLHSELNLSSLELGDSALYFCASSVDARGVYEQYFGPGTRLTVT.

In this sample, this clonotype turned up a few times. The V call is TRBV7-6, the J call TRBJ1-1; D is unclear. Deletions cut 5 bases from V and 7 bases from J, with 14 bases between. From germline, CDR1 is SGHVS and CDR2 FNYEAQ. The CDR3 spans 13 residues. For the CDR3, the DNA is TGTGCCAGCAGCCCCAGATATTCAGGTGAAGCTTTCTTT. This codes for CASSPRYSGEAFF.

This clonotype was observed a handful of times. The chain is built from TRBV27 and TRBJ2-2; 7 bases map to TRBD2. Germline loops: CDR1 MNHEY, CDR2 SMNVEV (reference sequence). V shed 3 bases, J shed 5 bases, and the junction held 9 bases outside the gene matches. This CDR3 has 16 amino acids. CDR3 DNA sequence: TGTGCCAGCAGTTTCGGCGGGGGTCTGGTTACCGGGGAGCTGTTTTTT. Translating gives CASSFGGGLVTGELFF.

This clonotype has just a few counts. The V gene is TRBV25-1, the J gene TRBJ2-5; D may correspond to TRBD1 or TRBD2 (5 bases each). Trimming cost V 2 bases and J 4 bases, with 17 bases left between them. CDR3 length equals 16 residues. Germline CDR1 reads MGHDK; CDR2 reads SYGVNS. CDR3 bases: TGTGCCAGCAGTGAACGAGGGGTAATAAGAGGAGAGACCCAGTACTTC. Translating it yields CASSERGVIRGETQYF.

The J gene is TRBJ2-3, the V gene TRBV27, with D uncertain. CDR3 length: 11 amino acids. Germline V gene data show CDR1 as MNHEY and CDR2 as SMNVEV (reference sequence). The V end was cut by 4 bases, the J end by 9 bases, with 8 bases between. CDR3 region: CASSSDKTQYF. As DNA, the CDR3 is TGTGCCAGCAGTTCCGACAAAACGCAGTATTTT.

The V call is TRBV2, the J call TRBJ1-6; D unresolved. Germline values: CDR1 SNHLY, CDR2 FYNNEI. The germline V and J ends were trimmed by 8 bases and 4 bases, with 9 bases remaining between them. CDR3 length: 13 residues. CDR3 coding DNA: TGTGCCAGCGCGGACGGTTATAATTCACCCCTCCACTTT. It codes for CASADGYNSPLHF. Drawing the rest from reference TRBV2 and TRBJ1-6, the complete variable domain is EPEVTQTPSHQVTQMGQEVILRCVPISNHLYFYWYRQILGQKVEFLVSFYNNEISEKSEIFDDQFSVERPDGSNFTLKIRSTKLEDSAMYFCASADGYNSPLHFGNGTRLTVT.

The rearrangement joins TRBV10-3 to TRBJ2-3, with TRBD2 identical over 15 bases. V shed 5 bases and J 2 bases; nucleotides not matched to a gene: 11. CDR3 size: 19 residues. In germline, CDR1 is ENHRY, CDR2 SYGVKD. The CDR3 loop is CAISTLDGLAGGHTDTQYF. CDR3 bases: TGTGCCATCAGTACCCTTGATGGACTAGCGGGGGGGCACACAGATACGCAGTATTTT.

This clonotype was seen a few times. The chain has TRBV7-3 and TRBJ2-1; TRBD2 matches 9 bases. CDR1 and CDR2 from the germline V gene are SGHTA and FQGTGA. With V trimmed by 4 bases and J by 4 bases, 5 bases remained unmatched. The CDR3 consists of 15 residues. The CDR3 region is CASSSRLAAYNEQFF. DNA of the CDR3: TGTGCCAGCAGCTCCAGACTAGCGGCTTACAATGAGCAGTTCTTC.

In its sample, this clonotype was seen a few times. The chain carries TRBV25-1 and TRBJ2-5, with a tentative D call TRBD1 (8 bases). There are 15 residues in the CDR3. Trimming removed 6 bases from V and 1 base from J, with 15 bases in between. CDR1 is MGHDK and CDR2 is SYGVNS in the germline V gene. The CDR3 sequence is CASRDHRGGQETQYF. Here the CDR3 DNA reads TGTGCCAGCAGGGATCACAGGGGGGGCCAAGAGACCCAGTACTTC. The variable domain in full, completed from reference TRBV25-1 and TRBJ2-5, reads EADIYQTPRYLVIGTGKKITLECSQTMGHDKMYWYQQDPGMELHLIHYSYGVNSTEKGDLSSESTVSRIRTEHFPLTLESARPSHTSQYLCASRDHRGGQETQYFGPGTRLLVL.

The chain has TRBV12-3 or TRBV12-4 and TRBJ1-5; 8 bases are shared with TRBD1. With V trimmed by 6 bases and J by 2 bases, 12 bases remained unmatched. The CDR3 consists of 17 residues. CDR3 loop: CASSPRTGFGGNQPQHF. CDR3 sequence (DNA): TGTGCCAGCAGCCCCCGGACAGGGTTTGGGGGCAATCAGCCCCAGCATTTT.

This chain links TRBV7-9 with TRBJ2-5; D is tentatively TRBD1 or TRBD2 (5 bases each). The CDR3 spans 15 residues. V lost 0 bases, J lost 5 bases, and 13 bases lay in between. Germline V gene data show CDR1 as SEHNR and CDR2 as FQNEAQ (reference sequence). Here the CDR3 reads CASSLARRDDETQYF. The CDR3 DNA sequence: TGTGCCAGCAGCTTAGCGCGCAGGGACGACGAGACCCAGTACTTC.

The chain is built from TRBV2 and TRBJ2-7; 7 bases are a match to TRBD2. The CDR3 runs to 15 residues. Germline values: CDR1 SNHLY, CDR2 FYNNEI. J gave up 2 bases and V 3 bases, and 7 bases lay outside the gene matches. The CDR3 protein is CASSDSPGGTYEQYF. CDR3 DNA: TGTGCCAGCAGTGATAGTCCGGGAGGAACCTACGAGCAGTACTTC.